The 29 T cell receptor beta chains listed next were all sequenced from one sample in a study of technical replicates of blood from several donors. Some clones are missing from TCRdb's copy, which holds only in-frame ones; the method was immunoSEQ multiplex PCR. The sample records 80,000 or so clones, about 81% being singletons. Input material: PBMCs. Receptor source: a human donor in good health. Some clones in this sample may be carry-over from other donors' samples.

This chain connects TRBV9 to TRBJ2-7, with TRBD1 matching 10 bases. Germline CDR1 and CDR2: SGDLS and YYNGEE. Trimming removed 6 bases from V and 2 bases from J; junction bases left unmatched: 5. There are 14 residues in the CDR3. The CDR3 loop is CASTTGTGAYEQYF. Here the CDR3 DNA reads TGTGCCAGCACCACTGGGACAGGGGCCTACGAGCAGTACTTC.

The rearrangement uses TRBV5-6 and TRBJ1-2; 9 bases match TRBD1. The germline CDR1 and CDR2 sequences are SGHDT and YYEEEE. V lost 4 bases to trimming and J lost 4 bases; unmatched junction nucleotides: 5. The CDR3 contains 14 residues. Written as DNA, the CDR3 is TGTGCCAGCAGCCGGGACAGGGCCACCTATGGCTACACCTTC. It encodes CASSRDRATYGYTF.

The chain carries TRBV4-2 and TRBJ2-2, with 8 nucleotides matching TRBD1. J gave up 7 bases and V 0 bases, and 10 bases lay outside the gene matches. The CDR3 consists of 17 residues. Germline V gene lookup returns CDR1 LGHNA and CDR2 YNFKEQ. CDR3 region: CASSQEGQGARNGELFF. CDR3 coding DNA: TGTGCCAGCAGCCAAGAAGGCCAGGGGGCGCGGAACGGGGAGCTGTTTTTT.

The chain combines TRBV10-3 with TRBJ1-2; TRBD1 aligns across 7 bases. Trimming at V came to 6 bases and at J to 3 bases, leaving 13 bases not matched to a gene. CDR1 is ENHRY and CDR2 is SYGVKD in the germline V gene. The CDR3 has 16 residues. CDR3 in amino acids: CAISDTQGTGDYGYTF. The CDR3 nucleotides are TGTGCCATCAGCGACACCCAAGGCACAGGGGACTATGGCTACACCTTC.

This clone was counted only a few times. This chain joins TRBV5-4 and TRBJ2-1; the match to TRBD2 covers 8 bases. CDR3 size: 19 residues. V was pared by 3 bases and J by 3 bases, with 17 bases of the junction left unmatched. CDR1 and CDR2 (germline): SGHNT, YYREEE (reference sequence). The CDR3 DNA follows: TGTGCCAGCAGCTCAAGAAGGCTAGCGGGCCACGGCAGCTACAATGAGCAGTTCTTC. It translates to CASSSRRLAGHGSYNEQFF. The whole variable domain, filled in from reference TRBV5-4 and TRBJ2-1, reads ETGVTQSPTHLIKTRGQQVTLRCSSQSGHNTVSWYQQALGQGPQFIFQYYREEENGRGNFPPRFSGLQFPNYSSELNVNALELDDSALYLCASSSRRLAGHGSYNEQFFGPGTRLTVL.

Remarks on this clone: The junction differs from germline at one of its ends, possibly a read error. The CDR3 DNA sequence: TGCAGTGCTGCGAGTCTCGTGCCCCTTTTC. Amino acids: CSAASLVPLF. This chain connects TRBV20-1 to TRBJ1-2; no firm D call. Germline CDR1 reads DFQATT; CDR2 reads SNEGSKA (reference sequence). The CDR3 covers 10 residues.

The rearrangement uses TRBV7-8 and TRBJ2-2, with 8 bases that match TRBD2. Per the germline V gene, CDR1 is SGHVS and CDR2 is FQNEAQ. The CDR3 length is 17 residues. J gave up 3 bases and V 5 bases, and 11 bases lay outside the gene matches. The CDR3 DNA follows: TGTGCCAGCAGCGCCGCCCCAGCGGGAGTCTACACCGGGGAGCTGTTTTTT. Amino acids: CASSAAPAGVYTGELFF.

This chain's CDR3 is CASSQGSQKETQYF. The CDR3 DNA reads TGCGCCAGCAGCCAAGGGTCCCAGAAAGAGACCCAGTACTTC. The chain uses TRBV4-1 and TRBJ2-5; no clear D gene. The CDR3 has 14 residues. Germline V gene sequence: CDR1 MGHRA, CDR2 YSYEKL. V shed 1 base and J shed 3 bases, with 9 bases lying between them.

The chain joins TRBV7-2 to TRBJ2-2, with D perhaps matching TRBD2 (5 bases). The CDR3 has 16 amino acids. V lost 1 base and J lost 7, with 16 bases in between. Germline values: CDR1 SGHTA, CDR2 FQGNSA. The CDR3 region has the DNA TGTGCCAGCAGCTTAGATACCAGCGCCCGGGGCGGGGAGCTGTTTTTT. It translates to CASSLDTSARGGELFF.

The chain couples TRBV21-1 to TRBJ1-6; no DNA check was done on the table's D call, TRBD1. TRBV21-1 is a listed pseudogene. The CDR3 spans 17 residues. The CDR3 here is CASIPKCVGTANSPLHF. The CDR3 DNA reads TGTGCCAGCATCCCAAAGTGCGTTGGGACAGCTAATTCACCCCTCCACTTT.

The CDR3 reads CASSYGSGSYEQYF. The CDR3 region has the DNA TGTGCCAGCAGTTACGGTAGCGGGAGCTACGAGCAGTACTTC. V gene TRBV6-6 combines with J gene TRBJ2-7, with 9 positions matching TRBD2. The CDR3 is 14 residues long. Germline CDR1 MNHNY, CDR2 SVGAGI (reference sequence). Germline trimming cut 2 bases from V and 3 bases from J; bases unmatched to any gene: 2.

This chain joins TRBV11-2 and TRBJ2-5; D may be TRBD2 (5 bases). V was shortened by 5 bases and J by 5 bases, with 9 bases between the two germline ends. Germline lookup yields CDR1 SGHAT and CDR2 FQNNGV. The length of the CDR3 is 12 residues. Here the CDR3 reads CASSPTGETQYF. The CDR3 nucleotides read TGTGCCAGCAGCCCGACGGGGGAGACCCAGTACTTC.

Only a few counts were recorded for this clone. This sequence joins TRBV29-1 and TRBJ1-1; the match to TRBD1 covers 8 bases. CDR1 SQVTM and CDR2 ANQGSEA come from the germline V gene. Losses at the gene ends were 4 bases for V and 2 bases for J; bases not matched to a gene: 12. The CDR3 runs 16 residues. CDR3: CSVGQGASGRNTEAFF. CDR3 DNA sequence: TGCAGCGTTGGCCAGGGGGCCTCCGGTAGAAACACTGAAGCTTTCTTT. The full variable domain, its missing parts supplied by reference TRBV29-1 and TRBJ1-1, is SAVISQKPSRDICQRGTSLTIQCQVDSQVTMMFWYRQQPGQSLTLIATANQGSEATYESGFVIDKFPISRPNLTFSTLTVSNMSPEDSSIYLCSVGQGASGRNTEAFFGQGTRLTVV.

The chain combines TRBV19 with TRBJ2-7, with 9 positions matching TRBD2. V lost 5 bases, J lost 0 bases, and 5 bases stayed unmatched. CDR1 and CDR2 (germline): LNHDA, SQIVND (reference sequence). The CDR3 consists of 15 residues. The CDR3 DNA reads TGTGCCAGTAGTTCCAATAGCGGGAGCTCCTACGAGCAGTACTTC. It is translated as CASSSNSGSSYEQYF.

The chain is built from TRBV4-3 and TRBJ2-1; weak D call: TRBD2 (5 bases). V lost 1 base, J lost 12 bases, and 13 bases lay in between. The CDR3 is 13 amino acids. Germline CDR1 reads LGHNA; CDR2 reads YSLEER. CDR3 protein: CASSQAAGLGQFF. CDR3 DNA sequence: TGCGCCAGCAGCCAAGCTGCGGGCCTGGGGCAGTTCTTC.

This chain uses TRBV29-1 with TRBJ1-2; no clear D. CDR1 and CDR2 (germline): SQVTM, ANQGSEA. CDR3 length: 10 residues. CDR3 coding DNA: TGCAGTGCCGCCGGCTATGGCTACACCTTC. It translates to CSAAGYGYTF.

The chain uses TRBV19 and TRBJ2-7; 9 bases are a match to TRBD1. The CDR3 is 13 residues long. Germline V lookup: CDR1 LNHDA, CDR2 SQIVND (reference sequence). With V trimmed by 8 bases and J by 6 bases, 8 bases remained unmatched. CDR3 region: CASQRRTGAEQYF. The DNA for the CDR3 is TGTGCCAGTCAAAGAAGGACAGGGGCCGAGCAGTACTTC.

This clone is a singleton in its sample. This rearrangement joins TRBV9 to TRBJ1-1; D gene uncertain. V was trimmed by 4 bases and J by 0 bases, leaving 10 bases between them. Germline lookup yields CDR1 SGDLS and CDR2 YYNGEE. There are 14 residues in the CDR3. CDR3 protein: CASSPSRMNTEAFF. The CDR3 DNA is TGTGCCAGCAGCCCATCCAGAATGAACACTGAAGCTTTCTTT.

The CDR3: CASSQIAPMTGELFF. The CDR3 DNA follows: TGCGCCAGCAGCCAAATAGCCCCTATGACCGGGGAGCTGTTTTTT. This chain joins TRBV4-1 and TRBJ2-2; no reliable D call. The germline V gene encodes CDR1 MGHRA and CDR2 YSYEKL. There are 15 residues in the CDR3. The V end was cut by 2 bases, the J end by 5 bases, with 12 bases between.

The chain uses TRBV7-2 and TRBJ1-2; 10 nucleotides line up with TRBD1. Per the germline V gene, CDR1 is SGHTA and CDR2 is FQGNSA. J was trimmed by 4 bases and V by 3 bases; bases with no gene match: 5. This CDR3 region has 15 residues. CDR3 in amino acids: CASSFRQGAAYGYTF. CDR3 DNA: TGTGCCAGCAGCTTCAGACAGGGGGCAGCCTATGGCTACACCTTC. Drawing the rest from reference TRBV7-2 and TRBJ1-2, the complete variable domain is GAGVSQSPSNKVTEKGKDVELRCDPISGHTALYWYRQSLGQGLEFLIYFQGNSAPDKSGLPSDRFSAERTGGSVSTLTIQRTQQEDSAVYLCASSFRQGAAYGYTFGSGTRLTVV.

V is TRBV5-4 and J is TRBJ1-4; 10 bases line up with TRBD1. The CDR3 sequence is 15 residues long. From germline, CDR1 is SGHNT and CDR2 YYREEE (reference sequence). V shed 3 bases, J shed 8 bases, and the junction held 7 bases outside the gene matches. The CDR3 sequence is CASSSLTGGQEKLFF. The CDR3 nucleotides read TGTGCCAGCAGCTCCCTGACAGGGGGCCAGGAAAAACTGTTTTTT.

This chain links TRBV14 with TRBJ1-6, with no clear D. The CDR3 runs to 16 residues. The germline gives CDR1 SGHDN, CDR2 FVKESK. Deletions cut 0 bases from V and 7 bases from J, with 13 bases between. In DNA, the CDR3 is TGTGCCAGCAGCCAAGATCGAACTTCCAGGAATTCACCCCTCCACTTT. Encoded protein: CASSQDRTSRNSPLHF.

The chain carries TRBV5-1 and TRBJ2-2; TRBD1 aligns across 8 bases. V trimming: 4 bases; J trimming: 1 base; junction bases outside the gene matches: 3. The CDR3 consists of 15 residues. The germline CDR1 and CDR2 sequences are SGHRS and YFSETQ. CDR3: CASSGGTGNTGELFF. The CDR3 DNA reads as TGCGCCAGCAGCGGAGGGACAGGGAACACCGGGGAGCTGTTTTTT.

The V gene is TRBV6-1, the J gene TRBJ1-2, with TRBD1 matching over 7 bases. Germline loops: CDR1 MNHNS, CDR2 SASEGT. After removal of 7 bases from V and 4 bases from J, the junction contained 6 bases not matched to a gene. The CDR3 loop spans 13 amino acids. CDR3 nucleotide sequence: TGTGCCAGCATATCGACAGGGACCTATGGCTACACCTTC. Amino acid sequence: CASISTGTYGYTF.

J is TRBJ1-2 and V is TRBV2, with TRBD1 matching 7 bases. The CDR3 is made up of 14 amino acids. In germline, CDR1 is SNHLY, CDR2 FYNNEI. The V and J ends lost 5 bases and 3 bases, in that order; junction bases with no gene match: 6. The CDR3, as DNA: TGTGCCAGCAGTCAGACAGGGACCCACTATGGCTACACCTTC. Residues: CASSQTGTHYGYTF.

This chain connects TRBV4-3 to TRBJ2-1; 8 bases agree with TRBD1. Germline V lookup: CDR1 LGHNA, CDR2 YSLEER. After removal of 4 bases from V and 6 bases from J, the junction contained 8 bases not matched to a gene. The CDR3 loop spans 15 amino acids. DNA of the CDR3: TGCGCCAGCAGCCGATCGGGACAGGAGAGCAATGAGCAGTTCTTC. Protein: CASSRSGQESNEQFF.

The chain's CDR3 is CAWSLQGNSPLHF. The CDR3, as DNA: TGTGCCTGGTCGCTGCAGGGTAATTCACCCCTCCACTTT. The rearrangement uses TRBV30 and TRBJ1-6; weak D call: TRBD1 (5 bases). The CDR3 length is 13 residues. Germline loops: CDR1 GTSNPN, CDR2 SVGIG (reference sequence). Trimming cost V 5 bases and J 6 bases, with 11 bases left between them. The whole variable domain, remainder taken from reference TRBV30 and TRBJ1-6, is SQTIHQWPATLVQPVGSPLSLECTVEGTSNPNLYWYRQAAGRGLQLLFYSVGIGQISSEVPQNLSASRPQDRQFILSSKKLLLSDSGFYLCAWSLQGNSPLHFGNGTRLTVT.

This rearrangement joins TRBV18 to TRBJ2-5; no clear D gene. The CDR3 is 13 residues long. From germline, CDR1 is KGHSH and CDR2 LQKENI. Trimming left V 6 bases short and J 1 base short, with 9 bases between. Written as DNA, the CDR3 is TGTGCCAGCTCCCCTCCGGGCCAAGAGACCCAGTACTTC. This codes for CASSPPGQETQYF.

The rearrangement uses TRBV9 and TRBJ2-3; D is perhaps TRBD2 (5 bases). Trimming removed 0 bases at V and 0 bases at J, with 11 bases between. CDR1 is SGDLS, CDR2 YYNGEE, per germline. There are 16 residues in the CDR3. The CDR3, as DNA: TGTGCCAGCAGCGTAGCTGAGGGTAAAAGCACAGATACGCAGTATTTT. Translating gives CASSVAEGKSTDTQYF.